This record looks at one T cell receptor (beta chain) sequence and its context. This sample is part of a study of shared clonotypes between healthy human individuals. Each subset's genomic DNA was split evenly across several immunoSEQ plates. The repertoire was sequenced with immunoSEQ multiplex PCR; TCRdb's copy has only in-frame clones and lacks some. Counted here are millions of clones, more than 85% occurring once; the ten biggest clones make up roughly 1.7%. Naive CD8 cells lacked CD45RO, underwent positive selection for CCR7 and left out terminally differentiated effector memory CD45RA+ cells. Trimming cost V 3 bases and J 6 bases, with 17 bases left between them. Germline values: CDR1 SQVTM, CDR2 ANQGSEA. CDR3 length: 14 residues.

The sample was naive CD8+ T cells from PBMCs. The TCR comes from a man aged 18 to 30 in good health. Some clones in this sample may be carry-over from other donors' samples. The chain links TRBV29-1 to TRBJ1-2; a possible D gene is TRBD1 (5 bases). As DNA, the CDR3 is TGCAGCGTTGATACAGCCCAAGACAGAGATGGCTACACCTTC. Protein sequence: CSVDTAQDRDGYTF.